Sequencing of this T cell receptor (beta chain) was carried out in a study of T cell clonotyping in hematopoietic cell transplantation (dated by TCRdb to the early 2020s). In the study overall: Recipient samples taken before transplant were collected after cytoreduction. Patients were recruited between September 2015 and early 2017 and followed until September 2020 or death. A total of around 140 blood samples were collected in the study from 35 to 45 consecutive transplant recipients and their related donors.

What the work shows at the level of the full study, not this receptor alone: Sample size was limited, and cells were not sorted, so CD4 and CD8 repertoire contributions could not be separated. Just a small fraction of recipient repertoires overlapped with donor repertoires, and more than 95% appeared de novo at the given depth. After transplant, TCR diversity in recipients dropped, and pathologically expanded clonotypes climbed progressively between day 30 and day 180. Broader posttransplant TCR repertoire diversity was predicted by donor and pretransplant recipient Inverse Simpson Index values.

The immunoSEQ assay, a bias-controlled multiplex PCR using V- and J-specific primers, was used to amplify TCR beta CDR3 regions from genomic DNA. A proprietary barcode and Illumina adapter sequences were added to the CDR3 amplicons in a second PCR step. CDR3 libraries were sequenced on an Illumina MiSeq instrument. For the original study's pipeline: Export and quality control were done with immunoSEQ Analyzer 3.0, while downstream analyses used R Bioconductor and Immunarch. Only productive rearrangements in the normalized downsampled data set were used to calculate repertoire metrics. Clonotypes larger than 5 templates in the normalized cohort were defined as pathologically expanded. The Inverse Simpson Index was used to measure repertoire diversity. CMV-specificity analyses were carried out on the non-normalized data set to capture all clonotypes. TCRdb took over this immuneACCESS table, retaining in-frame rearrangements with V and J assigned. Such tables are incomplete; in checked studies, under half of the missing clones stem from an unresolved V gene, and the remainder is unexplained. That table furnishes V, J and clone size, whereas the DNA furnished D and trimming. This sample comprises about 76,000 clones, about 96% of them detected only once. The leading ten clones occupy under 2% of the sample.

In the paper's terms, the time point label means: recipient sample about 28 days before transplant, after cytoreduction. Blood from recipients was drawn about 28 days before transplant and again at days 30, 100 and 180 after transplant. Using Nuclei Lysis Solution, genomic DNA was extracted from unfractionated peripheral blood mononuclear cells that were either fresh or cryopreserved. Taken from cysteine to phenylalanine, the CDR3 has 15 residues. Of the read, only the CDR3 DNA is kept; its 45 bases are in frame from base 1. V trim: 3 bases; J trim: 2 bases; unmatched bases: 5. The germline V gene (reference sequence) yields LNHDA for CDR1 and SQIVND for CDR2. In this sample, this clone turned up once. What this receptor recognizes is not known. Base quality data are lacking; no much larger clone is found one base away.

The sample was peripheral blood mononuclear cells, taken before stem cell transplant. The origin of this receptor is a woman aged 45-60 years with acute myeloid leukemia. Some clones in this sample may be carry-over from other donors' samples. The chain joins TRBV19 to TRBJ2-3; the central 7 bases match TRBD1. Read as DNA, the sequence is TGTGCCAGTAGTATCGAGACAGGGCCCACAGATACGCAGTATTTT. Its coded protein is CASSIETGPTDTQYF. Supplemented by the reference TRBV19 and TRBJ2-3 proteins around the CDR3, the complete variable domain is DGGITQSPKYLFRKEGQNVTLSCEQNLNHDAMYWYRQDPGQGLRLIYYSQIVNDFQKGDIAEGYSVSREKKESFPLTVTSAQKNPTAFYLCASSIETGPTDTQYFGPGTRLTVL.